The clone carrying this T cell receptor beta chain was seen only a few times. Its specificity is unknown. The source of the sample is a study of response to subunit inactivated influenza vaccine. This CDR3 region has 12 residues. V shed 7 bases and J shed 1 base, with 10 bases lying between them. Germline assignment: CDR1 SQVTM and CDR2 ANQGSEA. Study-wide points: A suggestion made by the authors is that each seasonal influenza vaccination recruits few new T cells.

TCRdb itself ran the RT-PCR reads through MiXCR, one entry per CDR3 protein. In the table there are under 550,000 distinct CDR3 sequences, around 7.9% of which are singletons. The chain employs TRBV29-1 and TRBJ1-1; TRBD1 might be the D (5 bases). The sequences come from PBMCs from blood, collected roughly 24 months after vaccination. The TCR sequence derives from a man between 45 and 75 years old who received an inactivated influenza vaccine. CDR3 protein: CSARTQNTEAFF. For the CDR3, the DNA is TGCAGCGCCCGGACACAGAACACTGAAGCTTTCTTT.